This T cell receptor (beta chain) is from a study of T cell changes during pregnancy in multiple sclerosis. CDR3 length: 13 residues. Looked up from germline, CDR1 is GTSNPN and CDR2 is SVGIG (reference sequence). Trimming cost V 3 bases and J 2 bases, with 8 bases left between them. TCRdb's copy holds only in-frame clones and misses some; the assay was immunoSEQ multiplex PCR. The table has around 50,000 clones, about nine tenths seen once. This clonotype was obtained from a female donor in good health, enrolled as a control in a pregnancy study. This specimen consisted of CD4+ T cells from peripheral blood mononuclear cells, obtained after pregnancy. The chain uses TRBV30 and TRBJ2-1; D might be TRBD1 (5 bases). The CDR3 loop reads CAWSADTYNEQFF. The CDR3 DNA is TGTGCCTGGAGCGCGGACACCTACAATGAGCAGTTCTTC.